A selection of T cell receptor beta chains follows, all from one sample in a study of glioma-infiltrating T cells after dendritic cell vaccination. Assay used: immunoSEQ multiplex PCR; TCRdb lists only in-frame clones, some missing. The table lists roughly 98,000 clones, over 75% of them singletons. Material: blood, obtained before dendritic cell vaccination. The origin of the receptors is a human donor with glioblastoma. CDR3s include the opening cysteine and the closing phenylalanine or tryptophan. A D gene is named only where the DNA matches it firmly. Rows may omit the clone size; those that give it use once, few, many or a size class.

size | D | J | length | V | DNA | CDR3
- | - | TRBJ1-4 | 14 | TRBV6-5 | TGTGCCAGCAGTACAGGGTTGGCTAATGAAAAACTGTTTTTT | CASSTGLANEKLFF
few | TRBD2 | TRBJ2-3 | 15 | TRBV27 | TGTGCCAGCAGTTTACGGGGGGTTCGGACAGATACGCAGTATTTT | CASSLRGVRTDTQYF
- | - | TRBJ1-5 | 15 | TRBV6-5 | TGTGCCAGCAGTTTACAGACAACCACGTATCAGCCCCAGCATTTT | CASSLQTTTYQPQHF
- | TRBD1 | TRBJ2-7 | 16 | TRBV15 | TGTGCCACCAGCGAGGGACAGGCCTTCTTCTCCTACGAGCAGTACTTC | CATSEGQAFFSYEQYF
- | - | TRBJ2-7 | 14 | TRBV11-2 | TGTGCCAGCAGCTTAGGCCAGGGAAGATACGAGCAGTACTTC | CASSLGQGRYEQYF
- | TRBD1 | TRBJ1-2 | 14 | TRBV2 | TGTGCCAGCAGTGAAGGACAGGGTACCTATGGCTACACCTTC | CASSEGQGTYGYTF
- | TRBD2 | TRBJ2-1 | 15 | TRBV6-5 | TGTGCCAGCAGTTCGACTAGCGGGGGGCCCCGAGTACCGTTCTTC | CASSSTSGGPRVPFF
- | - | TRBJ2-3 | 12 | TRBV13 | TGTGCCAGCAGCTACGGGACAGATACGCAGTATTTT | CASSYGTDTQYF
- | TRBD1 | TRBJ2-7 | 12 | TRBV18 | TGTGCCAGCTCAAGGACAGGGACCGAGCAGTACTTC | CASSRTGTEQYF
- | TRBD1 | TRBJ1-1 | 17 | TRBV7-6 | TGTGCCAGCAGCTTAGCGATCCGAACAGGGGAAAACACTGAAGCTTTCTTT | CASSLAIRTGENTEAFF
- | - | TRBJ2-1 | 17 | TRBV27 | TGTGCCAGCAGTTTATCGCCGGAAGACAGCGAAATGAATGAGCAGTTCTTC | CASSLSPEDSEMNEQFF
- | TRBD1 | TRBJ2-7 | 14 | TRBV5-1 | TGCGCCAGCAGCTTGAGGGGGCTCTCCTACGAGCAGTACTTC | CASSLRGLSYEQYF
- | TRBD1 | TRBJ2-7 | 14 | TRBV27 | TGTGCCAGCAGTTTATGGACAGGGGCCTACGAGCAGTACTTC | CASSLWTGAYEQYF
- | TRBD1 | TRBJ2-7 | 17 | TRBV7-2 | TGTGCCAGCAGCTCCCCTCACTCGGGACAGGGGGCTTACGAGCAGTACTTC | CASSSPHSGQGAYEQYF
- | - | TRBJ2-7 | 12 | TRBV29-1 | TGCAGCGCTGCAACGGGGAGCTACGAGCAGTACTTC | CSAATGSYEQYF
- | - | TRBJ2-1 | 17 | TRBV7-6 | TGTGCCAGCAGCTTAGTGGGGCGGGACAGCTCCTACAATGAGCAGTTCTTC | CASSLVGRDSSYNEQFF
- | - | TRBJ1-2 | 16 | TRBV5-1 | TGCGCCAGCAGCTTGGAGGCAGGAATCCCCCCCAGTGGCTACACCTTC | CASSLEAGIPPSGYTF
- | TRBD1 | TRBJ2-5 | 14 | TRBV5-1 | TGCGCCACCAAAACAGGGGTCGACTTAGAGACCCAGTACTTC | CATKTGVDLETQYF
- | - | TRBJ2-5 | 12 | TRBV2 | TGTGCCAGCAAAGGGACTGGGGAGACCCAGTACTTC | CASKGTGETQYF
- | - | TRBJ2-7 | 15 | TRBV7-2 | TGTGCCAGCAGCTTAACGGGGGAGACGTTCTACGAGCAGTACTTC | CASSLTGETFYEQYF
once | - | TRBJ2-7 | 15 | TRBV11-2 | TGTGCCAGCAGCTTAGATAGGCAGGGGTGGAATGTGCAGTACTTC | CASSLDRQGWNVQYF
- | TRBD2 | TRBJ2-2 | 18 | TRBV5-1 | TGCGCCAGCAGCTTGGCCCTGGAGCGGGGAACGAACACCGGGGAGCTGTTTTTT | CASSLALERGTNTGELFF